In its sample, the clone carrying this TCR beta chain was seen a few times. Trimming removed 6 bases from V and 4 bases from J; junction bases left unmatched: 11. Germline CDR1 and CDR2: SGHTA and FQGNSA. The length of the CDR3 is 16 residues. This specimen belongs to a study of T cells of healthy individuals. Using its own MiXCR run on the 5' RACE reads, TCRdb lists one record per CDR3 protein. This table has about 96,000 distinct CDR3 sequences, roughly 18% appearing once. The origin of this receptor is a human donor in good health. The V and J genes are TRBV7-2 and TRBJ2-5; 10 bases align to TRBD1. CDR3 region: CASRTGTGALGETQYF. CDR3 sequence (DNA): TGTGCCAGCAGAACCGGGACAGGGGCCTTGGGAGAGACCCAGTACTTC.